This T cell receptor beta chain is drawn from a study of identical twins. Study outcomes and limitations: Not following the same donors, the study drew its conclusions from cross-sectional statistical analysis.

One entry per CDR3 protein, called by TCRdb with MiXCR from the 5' RACE reads. In the table there are a few hundred thousand distinct CDR3 sequences, 13% to 15% of which are singletons. About this clonotype: Its antigen is unknown.

This CDR3 has 17 residues. V was cut by 2 bases and J by 2 bases, with 15 bases left in between. The germline V gene encodes CDR1 SGHTA and CDR2 FQGNSA. These data are also associated with another study on yellow fever vaccine responses in identical twins.

The specimen sequenced was CD4+ T cells sorted from blood. The chain combines TRBV7-2 with TRBJ2-2; D not certain. The clonotype comes from a young woman in good health. The CDR3 is CASSLLRPGANTGELFF. CDR3 nucleotides: TGTGCCAGCAGCTTACTTCGGCCAGGCGCCAACACCGGGGAGCTGTTTTTT.